This TCR beta chain originates from a study of blood T cells in healthy people across ages. This clonotype was seen only a few times. About 10 milliliters of peripheral blood were drawn from each donor. Extraction yielded at least 6 micrograms of total RNA per sample. PCR was performed a second time for about 6 to 12 cycles using a sample-barcoded 5' primer and a J-beta primer mix. MiXCR was run by TCRdb on the 5' RACE reads, yielding one entry per CDR3 protein. This table has about 1.6 million distinct CDR3 sequences, about 31% appearing once. The CDR3 is 15 residues long. Germline trimming cut 6 bases from V and 4 bases from J; bases unmatched to any gene: 8. Germline V gene data show CDR1 as MDHEN and CDR2 as SYDVKM.

This receptor was identified in a woman aged 25 to 39 in good health. This sequence joins TRBV28 and TRBJ1-4; TRBD1 matches 7 bases. Sequencing input: blood. CDR3 sequence (DNA): TGTGCCAGCAGACCTACAGGGGTCTATAATGAAAAACTGTTTTTT. Amino acid sequence: CASRPTGVYNEKLFF.